This TCR beta chain emerged from a study of CD4+ T cells in melanoma. General study points: Neoantigen-specific CD4+ T cells in melanoma reportedly had diverse differentiation states. CD8+ T cell, macrophage and B cell function reportedly correlated with neoantigen-specific CD4+ T cells.

Repertoires were generated with immunoSEQ multiplex PCR, while TCRdb's copy carries only in-frame clones and drops some. The sample holds roughly 10,000 clones, about 66% seen once. Trimming stripped 4 bases from V and 0 bases from J, with 7 bases between. Germline V gives CDR1 SGDLS, CDR2 YYNGEE. The CDR3 contains 13 residues. Remarks on this clone: The antigen is unknown.

The material sequenced was cells from a culture (not recorded whether cultured in vitro). The TCR sequence derives from a human donor with melanoma. The chain is built from TRBV9 and TRBJ1-2; no clear D gene. The CDR3 loop is CASSFLANYGYTF. CDR3 bases: TGTGCCAGCAGCTTTTTGGCTAACTATGGCTACACCTTC.